This T cell receptor beta chain was obtained from a study of early T cells in non-severe SARS-CoV-2 infection. Findings and limits, study-wide: Anti-spike CD8 responses were favored in VDJdb matching, and private and CD4 specificities were missed.

Germline V gene sequence: CDR1 LGHDT, CDR2 YNNKEL (reference sequence). The CDR3 has 16 residues. V lost 2 bases, J lost 2 bases, and 7 bases stayed unmatched. Separate cDNA molecules each had unique molecular identifiers attached to them. Each CDR3 protein gets one entry after TCRdb re-called the 5' RACE reads with MiXCR. This table has 30,000 to 40,000 distinct CDR3 sequences, around 5.6% appearing once. This clonotype was detected a few times. Its matching antigen is unknown. The sequencing input was whole blood. The source is an adult who was a healthcare worker with PCR-confirmed SARS-CoV-2 infection or an uninfected control (not recorded which). This chain links TRBV3-1 with TRBJ2-7; 9 nucleotides line up with TRBD1. The CDR3 is CASSQTPGQGPYEQYF. The DNA of the CDR3 is TGTGCCAGCAGCCAAACGCCGGGACAGGGCCCCTACGAGCAGTACTTC.